A single sample gave rise to the 21 T cell receptor beta chains below, sequenced in a study of T cell repertoires in cytomegalovirus infection. TCRdb processed the reads anew with MiXCR; each CDR3 protein has one entry. Of 100,000 to 150,000 distinct CDR3 sequences listed, roughly a quarter are singletons. The antigens of these receptors remain unknown. Sequenced material: PBMCs, sequenced either directly or after in vitro stimulation (not recorded which). These receptors all stem from a human donor in good health (CMV status not recorded). Some clones in this sample may be carry-over from other donors' samples.

This clonotype turned up a few times. This chain links TRBV5-4 with TRBJ2-1, with D maybe TRBD1 (5 bases). CDR3 length equals 16 residues. Trimming stripped 0 bases from V and 0 bases from J, with 10 bases between. Germline V gene lookup returns CDR1 SGHNT and CDR2 YYREEE (reference sequence). The CDR3 DNA reads as TGTGCCAGCAGCTTGGTTGGGGCGAACTCCTACAATGAGCAGTTCTTC. It yields the protein CASSLVGANSYNEQFF.

CDR3 in DNA: TGCGCCAGCAGTGAGTCGCATCACAGGTACAATCAGCCCCAGCATTTT. Amino acid sequence: CASSESHHRYNQPQHF. This chain uses TRBV10-2 with TRBJ1-5; the D gene is possibly TRBD1 (5 bases). The germline gives CDR1 WSHSY, CDR2 SAAADI. The CDR3 loop spans 16 amino acids. V was trimmed by 0 bases and J by 3 bases, leaving 12 bases between them.

The chain uses TRBV7-9 and TRBJ2-7, with 10 bases fitting TRBD2. The CDR3 loop spans 17 amino acids. J lost 2 bases, V lost 4 bases, and 11 bases had no gene match. CDR1 SEHNR and CDR2 FQNEAQ come from the germline V gene (reference sequence). The CDR3 DNA is TGTGCCAGCAGCTCTCCACCGACTAGCGGGCGCACCTACGAGCAGTACTTC. This sequence encodes CASSSPPTSGRTYEQYF.

This clonotype was seen more than once but under ten times. V is TRBV15 and J is TRBJ2-3; D is ambiguous. Trimming removed 0 bases at V and 2 bases at J, with 6 bases between. Looked up from germline, CDR1 is LNHNV and CDR2 is YYDKDF (reference sequence). The CDR3 contains 14 residues. The CDR3 sequence is CATSRDLSTDTQYF. The CDR3 nucleotides are TGTGCCACCAGCAGAGATCTTTCCACAGATACGCAGTATTTT.

The rearrangement links TRBV4-1 to TRBJ2-4; D is unclear. The V end lost 0 bases, the J end lost 5 bases, and 14 bases lay between the germline ends. Germline loops: CDR1 MGHRA, CDR2 YSYEKL. The CDR3 has 16 residues. The CDR3 nucleotides are TGCGCCAGCAGCCAAGAACCCGTAGGGATAGAAAACATTCAGTACTTC. It translates to CASSQEPVGIENIQYF.

The chain couples TRBV7-2 to TRBJ2-7; 8 bases align to TRBD2. The CDR3 covers 16 residues. With V trimmed by 5 bases and J by 2 bases, 11 bases remained unmatched. The germline V gene encodes CDR1 SGHTA and CDR2 FQGNSA. The CDR3 coding sequence is TGTGCCAGCAGCCCCCACGGGACGGGAGGGCCCTACGAGCAGTACTTC. It codes for CASSPHGTGGPYEQYF.

In this sample, this clonotype turned up many times. CDR3 in amino acids: CASSPPGTADNEQFF. CDR3 coding DNA: TGTGCCAGCAGCCCGCCCGGGACTGCAGACAATGAGCAGTTCTTC. The V gene is TRBV7-9, the J gene TRBJ2-1, with TRBD2 as a possible D gene (6 bases). V was pared by 5 bases and J by 5 bases, with 16 bases between. Looked up from germline, CDR1 is SEHNR and CDR2 is FQNEAQ (reference sequence). The CDR3 contains 15 residues.

This clonotype was seen more than once but under ten times. The chain employs TRBV28 and TRBJ2-6, with D perhaps matching TRBD1 or TRBD2 (5 bases each). The germline gives CDR1 MDHEN, CDR2 SYDVKM. Trimming took off 5 bases at V and 0 bases at J, with 11 bases between the two ends. There are 16 residues in the CDR3. CDR3 bases: TGTGCCAGCAGTAGGGGACCGAGCTCTGGGGCCAACGTCCTGACTTTC. It translates to CASSRGPSSGANVLTF.

The chain is built from TRBV4-1 and TRBJ1-6; 7 bases agree with TRBD1. This CDR3 is 15 amino acids long. CDR1 MGHRA and CDR2 YSYEKL come from the germline V gene. J was trimmed by 8 bases and V by 2 bases; bases with no gene match: 6. This CDR3 reads CASSQMTGLDSPLHF. The CDR3, as DNA: TGCGCCAGCAGCCAAATGACAGGGCTCGATTCACCCCTCCACTTT.

Ten or more counts support this clonotype. This sequence joins TRBV7-2 and TRBJ2-3; 7 positions match TRBD1. With 11 bases clipped from V and 2 bases from J, the junction kept 1 base outside the gene matches. Germline loops: CDR1 SGHTA, CDR2 FQGNSA. The CDR3 spans 11 residues. DNA for the CDR3: TGTGCCGGACAGGACACAGATACGCAGTATTTT. Its protein is CAGQDTDTQYF.

This chain joins TRBV5-4 and TRBJ2-1, with D possibly being TRBD2 (6 bases). Trimming shortened V by 6 bases and J by 6 bases, and 19 bases separated the two germline ends. Germline CDR1 and CDR2: SGHNT and YYREEE (reference sequence). The length of the CDR3 is 15 residues. DNA of the CDR3: TGTGCCAGCACCGAGGCGGGAAAGGGGCTCAATGAGCAGTTCTTC. Translation: CASTEAGKGLNEQFF.

The chain uses TRBV4-1 and TRBJ2-1; a weak D match, TRBD2 (6 bases). Between the trimmed V and J ends, which lost 0 bases and 6 bases, there was a span of 9 bases. CDR1 and CDR2 from the germline V gene are MGHRA and YSYEKL. The CDR3 is 14 residues long. The CDR3 sequence: CASSQEGGFNEQFF. The CDR3 region has the DNA TGCGCCAGCAGCCAAGAAGGAGGGTTCAATGAGCAGTTCTTC.

CDR3 sequence reads: CASSWAGKQFF. The CDR3 bases are TGCGCCAGCAGCTGGGCGGGAAAGCAGTTCTTC. This chain joins TRBV4-1 and TRBJ2-1, with a possible D match to TRBD2 (6 bases). Trimming stripped 5 bases from V and 11 bases from J, with 10 bases between. In germline, CDR1 is MGHRA, CDR2 YSYEKL. The CDR3 totals 11 residues.

This clonotype was detected once. The rearrangement joins TRBV14 to TRBJ2-7; unclear D gene. V gave up 0 bases and J gave up 6 bases, with 9 bases separating them. The CDR3 length is 13 residues. Germline V gives CDR1 SGHDN, CDR2 FVKESK. DNA of the CDR3: TGTGCCAGCAGCCAAGATTTGAGGCGCGAGCAGTACTTC. Amino acids: CASSQDLRREQYF.

This clonotype turned up a few times. The J gene is TRBJ2-2, the V gene TRBV6-8; D is uncertain. The CDR3 totals 12 residues. The germline CDR1 and CDR2 sequences are MNHGY and SAAAGT. Trimming cost V 7 bases and J 6 bases, with 9 bases left between them. CDR3 DNA sequence: TGTGCCAGCACCATACAGCCCGGGGAGCTGTTTTTT. This translates into CASTIQPGELFF.

This clonotype was found a few times. V gene TRBV6-5 combines with J gene TRBJ2-7; TRBD2 matches 8 bases. The CDR3 length is 14 residues. Trimming at V came to 2 bases and at J to 7 bases, leaving 7 bases not matched to a gene. Germline CDR1 is MNHEY and CDR2 is SVGAGI. In nucleotides, the CDR3 is TGTGCCAGCAGTTACAGCGGGGGCGCGGAGGAGCAGTACTTC. Translating it yields CASSYSGGAEEQYF.

In its sample, this clonotype was seen many times. This chain joins TRBV7-2 and TRBJ1-1; possible D gene TRBD1, 6 bases. The CDR3 covers 15 residues. Trimming stripped 5 bases from V and 0 bases from J, with 13 bases between. Per the germline V gene, CDR1 is SGHTA and CDR2 is FQGNSA. CDR3 residues: CASSPWDTMNTEAFF. The CDR3 DNA reads as TGTGCCAGCAGCCCGTGGGACACAATGAACACTGAAGCTTTCTTT.

This clonotype was detected a few times. This rearrangement joins TRBV10-3 to TRBJ1-2; a possible D gene is TRBD1 (5 bases). Germline-derived CDR1 and CDR2 are ENHRY and SYGVKD. CDR3 length: 13 residues. V was cut by 7 bases and J by 6 bases, with 15 bases left in between. CDR3 residues: CAINQPGRHGYTF. CDR3 bases: TGTGCCATCAACCAACCGGGACGCCATGGCTACACCTTC.

The sample holds many counts of this clonotype. The rearrangement uses TRBV7-2 and TRBJ1-1, with D unclear. Germline V gene data show CDR1 as SGHTA and CDR2 as FQGNSA. V lost 1 base to trimming and J lost 0 bases, with 3 bases between them. CDR3 length: 13 residues. The CDR3 loop reads CASSLDMNTEAFF. The DNA of the CDR3 is TGTGCCAGCAGCTTAGACATGAACACTGAAGCTTTCTTT. Full variable domain (rest looked up from reference TRBV7-2 and TRBJ1-1): GAGVSQSPSNKVTEKGKDVELRCDPISGHTALYWYRQSLGQGLEFLIYFQGNSAPDKSGLPSDRFSAERTGGSVSTLTIQRTQQEDSAVYLCASSLDMNTEAFFGQGTRLTVV.

The chain's CDR3 is CASSYGTPSGANVLTF. The CDR3 nucleotides read TGTGCCAGCAGTTACGGGACACCCTCTGGGGCCAACGTCCTGACTTTC. V usage is TRBV6-2 or TRBV6-3 and J usage is TRBJ2-6, with D possibly being TRBD1 (6 bases). The CDR3 is made up of 16 amino acids. Trimming shortened V by 2 bases and J by 0 bases, and 8 bases separated the two germline ends. Germline-derived CDR1 and CDR2 are MNHEY and SVGEGT.

The chain carries TRBV5-8 and TRBJ2-1; 10 nucleotides agree with TRBD1. The V gene's germline CDR1 is SGHTS and CDR2 YDEGEE. The CDR3 spans 16 residues. J gave up 7 bases and V 0 bases, and 7 bases lay outside the gene matches. CDR3 sequence: CASSLGGTGVRNEQFF. The CDR3 DNA reads as TGTGCCAGCAGCTTGGGAGGGACAGGGGTTCGGAATGAGCAGTTCTTC.